This TCR beta chain was documented in a study of T cell responses to AZD1222 COVID-19 vaccine. On the study more broadly: Second doses that came at about 4 or about 12 weeks were put together.

A word on this clone: Its antigen remains unidentified.

The data were produced by immunoSEQ multiplex PCR, yet TCRdb's version contains in-frame clones alone and is incomplete. The repertoire includes about 110,000 clones, roughly 87% of them detected once, and about 5% sits in the top ten. This CDR3 has 14 residues. Per the germline V gene, CDR1 is MNHEY and CDR2 is SMNVEV (reference sequence). Trimming removed 0 bases from V and 6 bases from J; junction bases left unmatched: 5. General study results and limits: Two doses of AZD1222 preceded a rise in Spike-specific TCR breadth and depth.

The J gene is TRBJ2-7, the V gene TRBV27; 7 nucleotides align to TRBD2. The sample was peripheral blood, taken on day 0 of AZD1222 vaccination. This TCR came from an adult in good health. The CDR3: CASSLSAGAIEQYF. CDR3 coding DNA: TGTGCCAGCAGTTTATCGGCGGGAGCTATCGAGCAGTACTTC.